These 24 T cell receptor beta chains were sequenced from one sample in a study of T cells after yellow fever vaccination. TCRdb re-analysed the 5' RACE reads in MiXCR, keeping a single row per CDR3 protein. The sample has more than 50,000 distinct CDR3 sequences, about 5.6% seen once. This sample comprised PBMCs, either bulk or a sorted T-cell subset (CD4+, CD8+, memory, or dextramer-sorted; not recorded which), obtained on the day of the yellow fever booster vaccination. The receptor set was obtained from a man aged 18-30 years who received the YFV17D yellow fever vaccine.

The chain is built from TRBV7-2 and TRBJ2-5, with 10 bases that match TRBD1. Unmatched junction bases numbered 7, after V lost 0 bases and J lost 6 bases. The CDR3 sequence is 16 residues long. Germline lookup yields CDR1 SGHTA and CDR2 FQGNSA. The CDR3 protein is CASSLAPGQGGKTQYF. The CDR3 DNA is TGTGCCAGCAGCTTAGCACCCGGACAGGGGGGGAAGACCCAGTACTTC.

This clonotype appeared many times. This chain connects TRBV7-8 to TRBJ2-3, with TRBD2 matching 11 bases. From germline, CDR1 is SGHVS and CDR2 FQNEAQ. V was pared by 2 bases and J by 7 bases, with 5 bases of the junction left unmatched. This CDR3 contains 15 residues. CDR3 loop: CASSLTLAGENTQYF. The CDR3 DNA follows: TGTGCCAGCAGCTTAACACTAGCGGGGGAAAATACGCAGTATTTT. The entire variable domain, with the rest obtained from reference TRBV7-8 and TRBJ2-3, is as follows: GAGVSQSPRYKVAKRGQDVALRCDPISGHVSLFWYQQALGQGPEFLTYFQNEAQLDKSGLPSDRFFAERPEGSVSTLKIQRTQQEDSAVYLCASSLTLAGENTQYFGPGTRLTVL.

There are many counts of this clonotype. This chain connects TRBV4-3 to TRBJ2-2; the D is unclear. Germline CDR1 LGHNA, CDR2 YSLEER. There are 18 residues in the CDR3. V was cut by 5 bases and J by 0 bases, with 19 bases left in between. The CDR3 region has the DNA TGCGCCAGCAGCTCCCTGATCGCCAGCGAGGCGAACACCGGGGAGCTGTTTTTT. Its protein product is CASSSLIASEANTGELFF.

The J gene is TRBJ2-7, the V gene TRBV12-3 or TRBV12-4; 9 nucleotides match TRBD2. V was pared by 5 bases and J by 1 base, with 18 bases of the junction left unmatched. The CDR3 spans 19 residues. This chain's CDR3 is CASSPRGAGGRGLSYEQYV. The CDR3 nucleotides are TGTGCCAGCAGTCCTAGGGGGGCGGGGGGGCGTGGATTATCCTACGAGCAGTACGTC.

As DNA, the CDR3 is TGTGCCAGCAGTTTTCCAGGGGGCAGTGGCTATGGCTACACCTTC. Translated: CASSFPGGSGYGYTF. The chain combines TRBV2 with TRBJ1-2; the match to TRBD1 covers 8 bases. There are 15 residues in the CDR3. Germline loops: CDR1 SNHLY, CDR2 FYNNEI. Germline trimming cut 5 bases from V and 4 bases from J; bases unmatched to any gene: 9.

Note on this clonotype: A much larger clone sits a single nucleotide away, making a read error possible. The chain uses TRBV7-3 and TRBJ2-7, with D maybe TRBD1 (5 bases). The CDR3 is 14 amino acids. CDR1 and CDR2 from the germline V gene are SGHTA and FQGTGA. CDR3 sequence: CASSSDSRSYEQDF. CDR3 nucleotides: TGTGCCAGCAGCTCTGACAGCAGGTCCTACGAGCAGGACTTC.

Points on this clonotype: A much larger clone differs by one base, so this may be a read error. This rearrangement joins TRBV20-1 to TRBJ2-4, with D possibly being TRBD1 (6 bases). Germline V gives CDR1 DFQATT, CDR2 SNEGSKA (reference sequence). V lost 6 bases to trimming and J lost 0 bases, with 21 bases between them. The CDR3 is 17 residues long. The CDR3 DNA is TGCAGTGCGACGGACAGCCAACTTGGACTAGCCAAAAACATTCAGTACTTC. It encodes CSATDSQLGLAKNIQYF.

The V call is TRBV3-1, the J call TRBJ1-5; 8 bases are shared with TRBD1. The J segment lost 9 bases and the V segment lost 4 bases, leaving 8 bases of the junction unmatched. The CDR3 sequence is 14 residues long. Per the germline V gene, CDR1 is LGHDT and CDR2 is YNNKEL (reference sequence). This CDR3 is CASSRGQGPGPQHF. In nucleotides, the CDR3 is TGTGCCAGCAGCCGTGGACAGGGCCCAGGGCCCCAGCATTTT.

Ten or more counts support this clonotype. The genes are TRBV7-9 and TRBJ2-5; 7 nucleotides match TRBD1. The junction had 6 bases not matched to a gene; V was cut back by 4 bases and J by 4 bases. CDR1 is SEHNR and CDR2 is FQNEAQ in the germline V gene (reference sequence). This CDR3 spans 14 amino acids. In DNA form, the CDR3 reads TGTGCCAGCAGCTGGTACAGGGGCGGAGAGACCCAGTACTTC. Amino acids: CASSWYRGGETQYF.

This clonotype has a handful of counts. This chain connects TRBV18 to TRBJ2-7; the D call may be TRBD1 or TRBD2 (6 bases each). Germline CDR1 is KGHSH and CDR2 is LQKENI. The CDR3 has 13 residues. V was pared by 6 bases and J by 6 bases, with 15 bases between. The CDR3 nucleotides read TGTGCCAGCTCCGGGGGCAGGGGATCCGAGCAGTACGTC. This sequence encodes CASSGGRGSEQYV.

The chain is built from TRBV5-1 and TRBJ2-3, with D unresolved. Per germline, CDR1 SGHRS and CDR2 YFSETQ. V was clipped by 6 bases and J by 3 bases, with 8 bases between them. The CDR3 is made up of 12 amino acids. This CDR3 is CASKSQTDTQYF. CDR3 nucleotides: TGCGCCAGCAAGTCACAGACAGATACGCAGTATTTT.

This clonotype was counted ten times or more. The chain links TRBV7-2 to TRBJ1-1, with D tentatively TRBD1 (6 bases). This CDR3 spans 14 amino acids. Germline V gives CDR1 SGHTA, CDR2 FQGNSA. Trimming took off 3 bases at V and 5 bases at J, with 13 bases between the two ends. CDR3 nucleotides: TGTGCCAGCAGCTTTGGGGGCGCGAGGACTGAAGCTTTCTTT. It encodes CASSFGGARTEAFF.

The table lists this clonotype with a few counts. The chain recombines TRBV7-2 with TRBJ2-3; 8 bases map to TRBD2. The germline gives CDR1 SGHTA, CDR2 FQGNSA. This CDR3 region has 17 residues. The J segment lost 6 bases and the V segment lost 3 bases, leaving 14 bases of the junction unmatched. CDR3 amino acids: CASSLGPRGGRGDTQYF. In DNA form, the CDR3 reads TGTGCCAGCAGCTTGGGTCCCCGGGGGGGCCGGGGGGATACGCAGTATTTT.

This clonotype was seen at least ten times. This chain connects TRBV9 to TRBJ1-1; D not certain. V was clipped by 0 bases and J by 0 bases, with 6 bases between them. CDR1 and CDR2 (germline): SGDLS, YYNGEE. CDR3 length: 14 amino acids. In DNA, the CDR3 is TGTGCCAGCAGCGTAGGGGCGGTGAACACTGAAGCTTTCTTT. Encoded protein: CASSVGAVNTEAFF.

The chain carries TRBV5-1 and TRBJ1-2; TRBD1 agrees at 10 bases. The length of the CDR3 is 13 residues. Germline loops: CDR1 SGHRS, CDR2 YFSETQ. Trimming cost V 2 bases and J 7 bases; bases outside gene matches: 2. The CDR3 region has the DNA TGCGCCAGCAGCTTAGACAGGGGGCCTGGCTACACCTTC. This gives the protein CASSLDRGPGYTF.

For this clonotype: Being one base from a much bigger clone, this may be a read error. The DNA of the CDR3 is TGTGCCAGCAGTTACGGGGGGGAGGATCAGCCCCAGCGTTTT. This sequence encodes CASSYGGEDQPQRF. The rearrangement links TRBV6-5 to TRBJ1-5, with D possibly being TRBD1 (5 bases). Germline V gene sequence: CDR1 MNHEY, CDR2 SVGAGI. CDR3 length: 14 amino acids.

V is TRBV27 and J is TRBJ2-4, with D uncertain. CDR3 length: 13 amino acids. V lost 3 bases to trimming and J lost 4 bases, with 7 bases between them. Per the germline V gene, CDR1 is MNHEY and CDR2 is SMNVEV (reference sequence). The CDR3, as DNA: TGTGCCAGCAGTTTCCTCGGGAAAAACATTCAGTACTTC. This encodes CASSFLGKNIQYF.

Many counts were recorded for this clonotype. This rearrangement joins TRBV25-1 to TRBJ2-1, with D perhaps matching TRBD1 or TRBD2 (5 bases each). The length of the CDR3 is 14 residues. V was trimmed by 6 bases and J by 2 bases, leaving 11 bases between them. Germline CDR1 and CDR2: MGHDK and SYGVNS. The CDR3 region has the DNA TGTGCCAGCAGCGGATGGGGGACCTACAATGAGCAGTTCTTC. As protein: CASSGWGTYNEQFF. The full variable domain, with the rest looked up from reference TRBV25-1 and TRBJ2-1, is EADIYQTPRYLVIGTGKKITLECSQTMGHDKMYWYQQDPGMELHLIHYSYGVNSTEKGDLSSESTVSRIRTEHFPLTLESARPSHTSQYLCASSGWGTYNEQFFGPGTRLTVL.

This clonotype has more than one count but fewer than ten. In nucleotides, the CDR3 is TGCGCCAGCAGACCCGAGTTGAACACTGAAGCTTTCTTT. Protein sequence: CASRPELNTEAFF. The rearrangement uses TRBV5-1 and TRBJ1-1; D ambiguous. There are 13 residues in the CDR3. V lost 5 bases and J 0 bases, leaving 8 bases between the germline ends. Germline CDR1 SGHRS, CDR2 YFSETQ.

This clonotype was detected a few times. This chain connects TRBV2 to TRBJ2-5, with TRBD2 identical over 13 bases. Looked up from germline, CDR1 is SNHLY and CDR2 is FYNNEI. V shed 7 bases and J 5 bases; nucleotides not matched to a gene: 4. The CDR3 length is 14 residues. The CDR3 loop reads CASTGTSGVETQYF. CDR3 in DNA: TGTGCCAGCACCGGGACTAGCGGGGTTGAGACCCAGTACTTC.

This clonotype showed up many times. The V call is TRBV20-1, the J call TRBJ2-5, with unresolved D. V gave up 0 bases and J gave up 4 bases, with 12 bases separating them. CDR3 length: 14 amino acids. Germline-derived CDR1 and CDR2 are DFQATT and SNEGSKA (reference sequence). The CDR3 sequence is CSARDEQARETQYF. The CDR3 DNA sequence: TGCAGTGCTAGAGATGAGCAGGCTCGAGAGACCCAGTACTTC.

The gene calls are TRBV20-1 and TRBJ2-3; D call uncertain. This CDR3 spans 13 amino acids. Trimming took off 3 bases at V and 2 bases at J, with 9 bases between the two ends. The V gene's germline CDR1 is DFQATT and CDR2 SNEGSKA (reference sequence). The CDR3: CSAREVDTDTQYF. CDR3 in DNA: TGCAGTGCTAGGGAAGTAGACACAGATACGCAGTATTTT.

This clonotype was observed at least ten times. The chain joins TRBV12-3 or TRBV12-4 to TRBJ2-1; weak D call: TRBD1 (5 bases). The CDR3 has 12 residues. Trimming removed 7 bases from V and 8 bases from J, with 12 bases in between. CDR3 in amino acids: CASTQGSHEQFF. The CDR3 DNA reads as TGTGCCAGCACCCAGGGATCCCATGAGCAGTTCTTC.

The chain employs TRBV20-1 and TRBJ2-7; D is uncertain. CDR3 length: 14 residues. CDR1 and CDR2 from the germline V gene are DFQATT and SNEGSKA (reference sequence). Trimming took off 1 base at V and 0 bases at J, with 10 bases between the two ends. Written as DNA, the CDR3 is TGCAGTGCTAGAGGGACCAGTCACTCCTACGAGCAGTACTTC. Protein sequence: CSARGTSHSYEQYF.